These 21 T cell receptor beta chains originate from one sample sequenced in a study of shared clonotypes between healthy human individuals. Produced via immunoSEQ multiplex PCR; TCRdb's table is partial and in-frame only. Here the sample spans about 680,000 clones, about three quarters being singletons. Sequencing was performed on memory CD4+ T cells sorted from blood. Subset in this sample: CD45RA-negative fraction. Every receptor here comes from a woman aged 25 to 45 in good health.

This sequence joins TRBV27 and TRBJ2-1; 9 bases line up with TRBD1. Germline V CDR1 and CDR2: MNHEY, SMNVEV (reference sequence). CDR3 length equals 17 residues. V dropped 5 bases and J dropped 6; count of bases not matched to a gene: 14. This CDR3 is CASSPGQGRGMGNEQFF. CDR3 nucleotide sequence: TGTGCCAGCAGTCCGGGACAGGGTAGGGGTATGGGCAATGAGCAGTTCTTC.

The rearrangement joins TRBV11-2 to TRBJ1-1; a possible D gene is TRBD1 (5 bases). This CDR3 is 14 amino acids long. Per germline, CDR1 SGHAT and CDR2 FQNNGV. V lost 6 bases and J lost 3, with 14 bases in between. The CDR3 is CASSSGIRYTEAFF. The CDR3, as DNA: TGTGCCAGCAGTTCAGGGATAAGATACACTGAAGCTTTCTTT.

With respect to this clone: Other DNA sequences in this specimen translate into the identical CDR3. CDR3 sequence reads: CASSYSGGTYEQYF. DNA for the CDR3: TGTGCCAGCAGTTACTCTGGCGGAACCTACGAGCAGTACTTC. This rearrangement joins TRBV6-5 to TRBJ2-7; D gene unclear. V was clipped by 0 bases and J by 2 bases, with 8 bases between them. This CDR3 region has 14 residues. Germline loops: CDR1 MNHEY, CDR2 SVGAGI.

V and J are TRBV5-4 and TRBJ1-1; no clear D. Germline values: CDR1 SGHNT, CDR2 YYREEE (reference sequence). V lost 2 bases to trimming and J lost 3 bases, with 5 bases between them. This CDR3 comprises 12 residues. The CDR3 coding sequence is TGTGCCAGCAGCTTTGGGGACACTGAAGCTTTCTTT. Translated: CASSFGDTEAFF.

The chain links TRBV4-2 to TRBJ2-2; weak D call: TRBD1 (6 bases). The germline V gene has CDR1 LGHNA and CDR2 YNFKEQ. The CDR3 has 15 residues. Trimming cost V 4 bases and J 3 bases, with 12 bases left between them. For the CDR3, the DNA is TGTGCCAGCAGCCTAACAGGGATGGACACCGGGGAGCTGTTTTTT. Translation: CASSLTGMDTGELFF.

CDR3 in DNA: TGCGCCAGCAGCTTGGAGCAGAACACAGATACGCAGTATTTT. Its protein product is CASSLEQNTDTQYF. The chain recombines TRBV5-1 with TRBJ2-3, with D unresolved. Looked up from germline, CDR1 is SGHRS and CDR2 is YFSETQ. Deletions cut 0 bases from V and 2 bases from J, with 7 bases between. The CDR3 loop spans 14 amino acids.

This clone was counted only a few times. The J gene is TRBJ2-7, the V gene TRBV19; 9 bases fit TRBD1. V was pared by 9 bases and J by 5 bases, with 11 bases of the junction left unmatched. Germline V CDR1 and CDR2: LNHDA, SQIVND (reference sequence). CDR3 length: 14 residues. The CDR3, as DNA: TGTGCCAGCAACAGGGGGCGGGTGTTCGACGAGCAGTACTTC. This codes for CASNRGRVFDEQYF.

This chain links TRBV7-9 with TRBJ2-3; TRBD2 matches 9 bases. CDR1 and CDR2 from the germline V gene are SEHNR and FQNEAQ (reference sequence). There are 16 residues in the CDR3. J gave up 4 bases and V 2 bases, and 7 bases lay outside the gene matches. The CDR3 here is CASSLLSGRGADTQYF. The CDR3 bases are TGTGCCAGCAGCTTACTTAGCGGGAGAGGGGCAGATACGCAGTATTTT.

The chain links TRBV19 to TRBJ2-6; perhaps TRBD2 as D (6 bases). This CDR3 comprises 17 residues. V lost 5 bases and J 1 base, leaving 15 bases between the germline ends. The germline gives CDR1 LNHDA, CDR2 SQIVND (reference sequence). DNA for the CDR3: TGTGCCAGTAGTGCCAGATCTAGCGCGTCTGGGGCCAACGTCCTGACTTTC. Its translation is CASSARSSASGANVLTF.

The rearrangement links TRBV7-9 to TRBJ2-1; 10 nucleotides match TRBD2. This CDR3 contains 15 residues. The V gene end was trimmed by 3 bases and the J gene end by 7 bases; junction bases not matched to a gene: 6. Germline V gene sequence: CDR1 SEHNR, CDR2 FQNEAQ (reference sequence). The CDR3 DNA reads TGTGCCAGCAGCTTGTTGGCTAGCGGGAGTAATGAGCAGTTCTTC. Protein product: CASSLLASGSNEQFF.

This clone was observed many times. The rearrangement links TRBV6-1 to TRBJ2-7, with 11 bases fitting TRBD2. CDR1 and CDR2 from the germline V gene are MNHNS and SASEGT. Germline trimming cut 6 bases from V and 2 bases from J; bases unmatched to any gene: 3. This CDR3 has 14 residues. CDR3 residues: CASRVAGGPYEQYF. CDR3 DNA: TGTGCCAGCAGGGTAGCGGGAGGGCCCTACGAGCAGTACTTC.

The V gene is TRBV27, the J gene TRBJ2-3, with TRBD2 matching 13 bases. Trimming took 2 bases from V and 2 from J; bases not matched to a gene: 4. The CDR3 consists of 17 residues. Germline loops: CDR1 MNHEY, CDR2 SMNVEV (reference sequence). For the CDR3, the DNA is TGTGCCAGCAGTTTAAGGGGACTAGCGGGGACCACAGATACGCAGTATTTT. As protein: CASSLRGLAGTTDTQYF.

V is TRBV5-6 and J is TRBJ2-6; D ambiguous. CDR3 length: 16 residues. V dropped 1 base and J dropped 0 bases, with 8 bases sitting between them. The germline CDR1 and CDR2 sequences are SGHDT and YYEEEE. The CDR3 loop reads CASSLFGISGANVLTF. The DNA of the CDR3 is TGTGCCAGCAGCTTGTTTGGGATCTCTGGGGCCAACGTCCTGACTTTC.

Of note for this clone: The same CDR3 is also encoded by other DNA sequences in this sample. The chain has TRBV19 and TRBJ2-7, with 11 bases matching TRBD1. Germline V gene sequence: CDR1 LNHDA, CDR2 SQIVND (reference sequence). This CDR3 is 14 amino acids long. The V and J ends lost 6 bases and 7 bases, in that order; junction bases with no gene match: 8. The CDR3 loop is CASRRGQGAGEQYF. The CDR3 nucleotides are TGTGCCAGTAGGAGAGGACAGGGGGCCGGTGAGCAGTACTTC. The complete variable domain, with remaining parts taken from reference TRBV19 and TRBJ2-7, reads DGGITQSPKYLFRKEGQNVTLSCEQNLNHDAMYWYRQDPGQGLRLIYYSQIVNDFQKGDIAEGYSVSREKKESFPLTVTSAQKNPTAFYLCASRRGQGAGEQYFGPGTRLTVT.

This chain joins TRBV5-6 and TRBJ1-2; TRBD1 is a possible D gene (5 bases). Trimming pared 1 base from V and 0 bases from J, leaving 13 bases between. The CDR3 is 16 amino acids. The germline CDR1 and CDR2 sequences are SGHDT and YYEEEE. The CDR3 protein is CASSLPGTGPNYGYTF. The DNA of the CDR3 is TGTGCCAGCAGCTTGCCCGGGACGGGCCCTAACTATGGCTACACCTTC.

The gene calls are TRBV30 and TRBJ2-2; either TRBD1 or TRBD2 may supply D (5 bases each). The V and J ends lost 0 bases and 6 bases respectively, with 8 bases between them. CDR3 size: 13 residues. Germline-derived CDR1 and CDR2 are GTSNPN and SVGIG (reference sequence). The CDR3 coding sequence is TGTGCCTGGAGTGTAAGAGGGGCCGGGGAGCTGTTTTTT. As protein: CAWSVRGAGELFF.

This chain joins TRBV28 and TRBJ2-1; D not certain. Germline V gives CDR1 MDHEN, CDR2 SYDVKM. This CDR3 spans 15 amino acids. V was shortened by 8 bases and J by 0 bases, with 14 bases between the two germline ends. CDR3 in amino acids: CASGLLGSSYNEQFF. CDR3 bases: TGTGCCAGCGGGCTCTTAGGAAGCTCCTACAATGAGCAGTTCTTC.

The rearrangement uses TRBV7-9 and TRBJ2-7; 12 nucleotides agree with TRBD2. Germline V gene sequence: CDR1 SEHNR, CDR2 FQNEAQ (reference sequence). The CDR3 length is 19 residues. Trimming took 5 bases from V and 4 from J; bases not matched to a gene: 18. The CDR3 coding sequence is TGTGCCAGCAGCCTATCAGGGGGGCCCAGACTAGCGGGAGTTTACGAGCAGTACTTC. This translates into CASSLSGGPRLAGVYEQYF.

CDR3 DNA: TGTGCCATCGAAGGACAGGGTCGTCGTTGGGTAGCTTTCTTT. It encodes CAIEGQGRRWVAFF. V gene TRBV6-9 combines with J gene TRBJ1-1; TRBD1 matches 8 bases. The CDR3 totals 14 residues. Trimming at V came to 10 bases and at J to 10 bases, leaving 17 bases not matched to a gene. Germline V gives CDR1 MNHGY, CDR2 SVAAGI.

J is TRBJ2-7 and V is TRBV5-8; D may be TRBD1 (5 bases). V was pared by 5 bases and J by 1 base, with 7 bases between. Germline V gene data show CDR1 as SGHTS and CDR2 as YDEGEE. The CDR3 totals 12 residues. CDR3 bases: TGTGCCAGCAGGGGGCGATCCTACGAGCAGTACTTC. Translating it yields CASRGRSYEQYF.

This clone was seen at least ten times. This chain connects TRBV19 to TRBJ1-5; a possible D gene is TRBD1 (6 bases). Germline V gives CDR1 LNHDA, CDR2 SQIVND (reference sequence). V dropped 11 bases and J dropped 6 bases, with 20 bases sitting between them. This CDR3 spans 14 amino acids. The CDR3 sequence: CASQGNLGGQPQHF. CDR3 bases: TGTGCCTCGCAGGGGAATCTCGGGGGTCAGCCCCAGCATTTT.